The 7 T cell receptor beta chains listed next were all sequenced from one sample in a study of neurological immune-mediated disorders. One entry per CDR3 protein, called by TCRdb with MiXCR from the 5' RACE reads. The sample records tens of thousands of distinct CDR3 sequences, approximately 1.6% being singletons. The specimen sequenced was PBMCs. Every receptor here comes from a woman aged 25 to 45 with multiple sclerosis.

This clonotype was recorded at least ten times. The chain employs TRBV6-2 or TRBV6-3 and TRBJ1-5; D uncertain. Trimming took 7 bases from V and 7 from J, leaving 11 bases between them. The germline V gene encodes CDR1 MNHEY and CDR2 SVGEGT. The CDR3 has 12 amino acids. This chain's CDR3 is CASMLPGQPQHF. DNA for the CDR3: TGTGCCAGCATGTTACCTGGGCAGCCCCAGCATTTT.

This clonotype came up many times. V usage is TRBV5-5 and J usage is TRBJ1-1; possibly TRBD1 for D (5 bases). V shed 0 bases and J shed 6 bases, with 9 bases lying between them. The CDR3 contains 13 residues. Germline V lookup: CDR1 SGHKS, CDR2 YYEKEE (reference sequence). The CDR3 here is CASSLVGRPEAFF. The CDR3 nucleotides read TGTGCCAGCAGCTTGGTGGGGCGCCCTGAAGCTTTCTTT.

For this clonotype: This may stem from a read error, because a much larger clone lies one nucleotide away. The chain combines TRBV7-2 with TRBJ1-5; 11 positions match TRBD1. This CDR3 comprises 14 residues. Germline V gene data show CDR1 as SGHTA and CDR2 as FQGNSA. DNA of the CDR3: TGTGCCAGCAGTCTAGGGACAGGGGGTCAGCACCAGCATTTT. Its protein product is CASSLGTGGQHQHF.

By share, this clonotype ranks as large. CDR3 amino acids: CASSEKQGARVYEQYF. The CDR3 DNA reads as TGTGCCAGCAGCGAGAAACAGGGGGCCCGGGTATACGAGCAGTACTTC. The V gene is TRBV11-2, the J gene TRBJ2-7; 9 bases are a match to TRBD1. Germline assignment: CDR1 SGHAT and CDR2 FQNNGV. Trimming removed 5 bases from V and 4 bases from J; junction bases left unmatched: 12. CDR3 length equals 16 residues.

This clonotype was counted ten times or more. The rearrangement joins TRBV5-5 to TRBJ2-5; unclear D gene. V dropped 0 bases and J dropped 5 bases, with 8 bases sitting between them. Germline V CDR1 and CDR2: SGHKS, YYEKEE (reference sequence). The CDR3 is 13 amino acids. The CDR3 here is CASSLDSLETQYF. The DNA for the CDR3 is TGTGCCAGCAGCTTGGACAGCTTGGAGACCCAGTACTTC.

In this sample, this clonotype turned up many times. This chain connects TRBV27 to TRBJ1-5, with D tentatively TRBD1 (5 bases). Germline CDR1 MNHEY, CDR2 SMNVEV (reference sequence). The CDR3 has 14 residues. The germline V and J ends were trimmed by 6 bases and 3 bases, with 12 bases remaining between them. CDR3 region: CASSPGRNNQPQHF. CDR3 nucleotide sequence: TGTGCCAGCAGCCCGGGACGGAACAATCAGCCCCAGCATTTT.

There are many counts of this clonotype. This chain links TRBV5-1 with TRBJ2-7; D is perhaps TRBD1 (6 bases). V lost 7 bases and J lost 6, with 17 bases in between. The CDR3 length is 13 residues. Germline V CDR1 and CDR2: SGHRS, YFSETQ. The CDR3 is CASAVTGDGEQYF. CDR3 sequence (DNA): TGCGCCAGCGCTGTGACAGGTGACGGCGAGCAGTACTTC.